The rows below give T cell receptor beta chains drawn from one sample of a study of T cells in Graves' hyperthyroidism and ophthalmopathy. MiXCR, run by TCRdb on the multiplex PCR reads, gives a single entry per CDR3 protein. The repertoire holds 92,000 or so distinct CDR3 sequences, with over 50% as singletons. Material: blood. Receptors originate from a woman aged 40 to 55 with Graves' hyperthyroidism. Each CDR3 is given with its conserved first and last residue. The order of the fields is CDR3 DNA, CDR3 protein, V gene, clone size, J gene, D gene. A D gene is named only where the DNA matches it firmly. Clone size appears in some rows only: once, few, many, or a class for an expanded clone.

TGTGCCAGCCAGACTACAGGGGGCTCGAACACTGAAGCTTTCTTT,CASQTTGGSNTEAFF,TRBV7-9,.,TRBJ1-1,TRBD1
TGTGCTAGAGTTGGGAGCATGGGGGAGACCCAGTACTTC,CARVGSMGETQYF,TRBV25-1,.,TRBJ2-5,.
TGTGCCAGCAGCCGACGACTAGGAGCAGATACGCAGTATTTT,CASSRRLGADTQYF,TRBV7-2,.,TRBJ2-3,.
TGTGCCAGCAGAAAGGACTGGAACACCATATATTTT,CASRKDWNTIYF,TRBV12-3/TRBV12-4,.,TRBJ1-3,.
TGTGCCAGCAGTCCGCGCCAGGGGACAGCCAAGAAGACCCAGTACTTC,CASSPRQGTAKKTQYF,TRBV2,.,TRBJ2-5,TRBD1
TGCAGCTTTCGACTAGCGGGCTACGAGCAGTACTTC,CSFRLAGYEQYF,TRBV29-1,medium-sized,TRBJ2-7,TRBD2
TGCAGTGCTAGGGACGGACCCTACGAGCAGTACTTC,CSARDGPYEQYF,TRBV20-1,many,TRBJ2-7,.
TGTGCCAGCATTCCCTTTGGGAGGGGGGCCTATGGCTACACCTTC,CASIPFGRGAYGYTF,TRBV12-3/TRBV12-4,many,TRBJ1-2,.
TGTGCCAGCAGCCCCAGGACAGGGGTGTCCGGGGAGCTGTTTTTT,CASSPRTGVSGELFF,TRBV13,many,TRBJ2-2,TRBD1
TGCAGCGTTGAAGAAATACAGGAGCTCGTCCATGGCTACACCTTC,CSVEEIQELVHGYTF,TRBV29-1,.,TRBJ1-2,.
TGTGCCAGCAGCTGGCTGGGACTAGCGGGTGGGGACTACGAGCAGTACTTC,CASSWLGLAGGDYEQYF,TRBV7-2,.,TRBJ2-7,TRBD2
TGTGCCAGCAGTTTAACTTTATTGGGGAGCAGCAATCAGCCCCAGCATTTT,CASSLTLLGSSNQPQHF,TRBV12-3/TRBV12-4,many,TRBJ1-5,.
TGCAGCGTCGGACTAGACTACGAGCAGTACTTC,CSVGLDYEQYF,TRBV29-1,medium-sized,TRBJ2-7,TRBD2
TGCAGTGCTGGGCGGGGTGAAACTTTCTTT,CSAGRGETFF,TRBV20-1,.,TRBJ1-1,.
TGCAGTGAGCGGACTAGCGGGAGGAGGGGCGGTTACGAGCAGTACTTC,CSERTSGRRGGYEQYF,TRBV20-1,.,TRBJ2-7,TRBD2
TGTGCCAGCAGCACCGGGACAGGGGGCTACGAGCAGTACTTC,CASSTGTGGYEQYF,TRBV7-2,.,TRBJ2-7,TRBD1
TGTGCCAGCAGCTTCGGTAGGGGGACCGAGACCCAGTACTTC,CASSFGRGTETQYF,TRBV7-2,.,TRBJ2-5,.
TGCAGTGCCCTGGTGGGACGGGGACGCCTGGGGGCCAACGTCCCGACTTTC,CSALVGRGRLGANVPTF,TRBV20-1,.,TRBJ2-6,.
TGTGCCAGCAGCTTAGAACAGCGTGAGCAGTACTTC,CASSLEQREQYF,TRBV5-6,.,TRBJ2-7,.
TGCAGCGTTGAAGAGGGGGCTGGGGCCAACGTCCTGACTTTC,CSVEEGAGANVLTF,TRBV29-1,many,TRBJ2-6,.
TGCAGCGTTGAGTCTTCGGGGATCGATGGCTACACCTTC,CSVESSGIDGYTF,TRBV29-1,many,TRBJ1-2,.
TGCAGCGTGCCCACAGGGGGTTCCTACAATGAGCAGTTCTTC,CSVPTGGSYNEQFF,TRBV29-1,many,TRBJ2-1,TRBD1
TGCAGCCGAACAGGGTCTGAAGCTTTCTTT,CSRTGSEAFF,TRBV29-1,.,TRBJ1-1,.
TGTGCCAGCAGCCAAGTGTGGCAGCGGGAGTTCAACGAGCAGTACTTC,CASSQVWQREFNEQYF,TRBV4-1,.,TRBJ2-7,TRBD2
TGCGCCAGCAGCTTGGTTAGCGGGAGTCTCTCAGATACGCAGTATTTT,CASSLVSGSLSDTQYF,TRBV5-1,.,TRBJ2-3,TRBD2
TGTGCCAGCAGTCTCCGAGGGATGGTCCTCCACTTT,CASSLRGMVLHF,TRBV6-5,many,TRBJ1-6,.